The 20 T cell receptor beta chains below were found in one sample sequenced in a study of post-analysis software for immune sequencing data. Study-wide points: Five TRBV segments, TRBV5-6, TRBV5-1 and TRBV20-1 among them, were found more frequent in patients than controls.

No antigens are known for them. Incorporated into the TCR beta cDNA libraries were unique molecular identifiers, which served to reduce PCR and sequencing biases. Using its own MiXCR run on the PCR reads, TCRdb lists one record per CDR3 protein. The sample consists of 820,000 or so distinct CDR3 sequences, approximately 50% of them appearing once. Sample: blood. These receptors all stem from a girl under 18 with multiple sclerosis.

This clonotype showed up just a few times. The chain joins TRBV9 to TRBJ2-4, with D perhaps TRBD1 (7 bases). V lost 0 bases and J lost 5, with 12 bases in between. Per germline, CDR1 SGDLS and CDR2 YYNGEE. CDR3 length: 15 amino acids. CDR3 region: CASSVDGRGENIQYF. As DNA, the CDR3 is TGTGCCAGCAGCGTAGATGGCAGGGGGGAAAACATTCAGTACTTC.

This clonotype is a singleton in its sample. The chain recombines TRBV29-1 with TRBJ2-7; TRBD1 aligns across 7 bases. V was pared by 5 bases and J by 5 bases, with 3 bases of the junction left unmatched. The germline V gene encodes CDR1 SQVTM and CDR2 ANQGSEA. The CDR3 runs to 11 residues. The CDR3 nucleotides are TGCAGCGTTACAGGGGTCCACGAGCAGTACTTC. As protein: CSVTGVHEQYF.

This chain uses TRBV6-2 or TRBV6-3 with TRBJ2-3, with 8 nucleotides matching TRBD2. The germline gives CDR1 MNHEY, CDR2 SVGEGT. V lost 0 bases to trimming and J lost 2 bases; unmatched junction nucleotides: 13. CDR3 length equals 19 residues. The CDR3 nucleotides read TGTGCCAGCAGTTACTCGGGTAGCGGGGCGTTCCGACACACAGATACGCAGTATTTT. It codes for CASSYSGSGAFRHTDTQYF.

The CDR3, as DNA: TGTGCCAGCAGCCAAGATTCCGGACAGGGAAGAGGGACACCCCTCCACTTT. As protein: CASSQDSGQGRGTPLHF. V usage is TRBV3-1 and J usage is TRBJ1-6, with 8 nucleotides matching TRBD1. Germline V CDR1 and CDR2: LGHDT, YNNKEL (reference sequence). The CDR3 sequence is 17 residues long. V trimming: 0 bases; J trimming: 11 bases; junction bases outside the gene matches: 12.

This clonotype was seen only a few times. The V call is TRBV20-1, the J call TRBJ1-2; D possibly corresponds to TRBD1 (5 bases). The length of the CDR3 is 12 residues. With 3 bases removed from V and 6 bases from J, the gap between germline ends came to 11 bases. CDR1 is DFQATT, CDR2 SNEGSKA, per germline (reference sequence). The CDR3 DNA reads TGCAGTGCTAGCCGGGGGTTGGATGGCTACACCTTC. This translates into CSASRGLDGYTF.

The V call is TRBV29-1, the J call TRBJ2-1; D gene ambiguous. This CDR3 is 15 amino acids long. With 4 bases removed from V and 1 base from J, the gap between germline ends came to 14 bases. Germline V lookup: CDR1 SQVTM, CDR2 ANQGSEA. CDR3 coding DNA: TGCAGCGTTGTATCGGGTCAAGGATCCTACAATGAGCAGTTCTTC. Protein: CSVVSGQGSYNEQFF.

Comments on this clonotype: Germline is not matched at one junction end, which may reflect a read error. The chain has TRBV2 and TRBJ1-4; D not resolved. The CDR3 length is 12 residues. Germline V gene lookup returns CDR1 SNHLY and CDR2 FYNNEI. In nucleotides, the CDR3 is TGTGCCGGCAGGACCCTAGGTGAAAAACTGTTTTTT. Its protein is CAGRTLGEKLFF.

The chain combines TRBV11-2 with TRBJ1-2; D gene uncertain. Germline V lookup: CDR1 SGHAT, CDR2 FQNNGV. The CDR3 consists of 12 residues. V lost 2 bases and J 0 bases, leaving 1 base between the germline ends. The CDR3 sequence is CASSLTNYGYTF. The CDR3 DNA follows: TGTGCCAGCAGCTTAACTAACTATGGCTACACCTTC.

Comment on this clonotype: At one of its ends the junction is not consistent with the germline gene, which may arise from a read error. The J gene is TRBJ2-5, the V gene TRBV6-5; D gene unclear. TRBJ2-7 matches the DNA end more closely, so the J call is doubtful. Germline V gene sequence: CDR1 MNHEY, CDR2 SVGAGI. The CDR3 consists of 14 residues. The CDR3 loop is CANSYSLWNDEQYF. In nucleotides, the CDR3 is TGTGCCAACAGTTACTCCTTGTGGAACGACGAGCAGTACTTC.

V usage is TRBV5-1 and J usage is TRBJ2-3; 7 bases line up with TRBD1. The junction had 8 bases not matched to a gene; V was cut back by 4 bases and J by 3 bases. CDR3 length: 15 residues. Germline CDR1 SGHRS, CDR2 YFSETQ. For the CDR3, the DNA is TGCGCCAGCAGCAACTCCCGACAGGGTACAGATACGCAGTATTTT. Amino acid sequence: CASSNSRQGTDTQYF.

The chain carries TRBV11-1 and TRBJ2-1; D remains ambiguous. The V gene's germline CDR1 is SGHAT and CDR2 FQDESV (reference sequence). The CDR3 spans 13 residues. V lost 9 bases, J lost 9 bases, and 18 bases lay in between. CDR3 residues: CASKSDPLGEQFF. The CDR3 region has the DNA TGTGCCAGTAAGTCGGACCCCTTGGGTGAGCAGTTCTTC.

The rearrangement links TRBV20-1 to TRBJ2-5; 7 bases are shared with TRBD2. With V trimmed by 5 bases and J by 5 bases, 11 bases remained unmatched. Germline V gene lookup returns CDR1 DFQATT and CDR2 SNEGSKA (reference sequence). The CDR3 runs to 14 residues. CDR3 DNA: TGCAGTGCTGGTCCCACTAGCGAGGTGGAGACCCAGTACTTC. This gives the protein CSAGPTSEVETQYF.

The chain employs TRBV12-3 or TRBV12-4 and TRBJ2-1; TRBD2 matches at 7 bases. The J call may not be correct, given that the DNA end is closer to TRBJ2-7. This CDR3 is 15 amino acids long. The CDR3 coding sequence is TGTGCCAGCAGTCCTAGCGGCGCGCGGTCTCTCGAGCAGTACTTC. Amino acids: CASSPSGARSLEQYF.

This chain links TRBV7-6 with TRBJ2-5; no clear D gene. The better agreement between TRBJ2-1 and the DNA end casts doubt on the J call. Germline V gives CDR1 SGHVS, CDR2 FNYEAQ. The CDR3 covers 16 residues. The CDR3 coding sequence is TGTGCCAGCAGCGGGATGGGAAGCAGCCACCAAGAGACCCAGTTCTTC. Protein product: CASSGMGSSHQETQFF.

The chain carries TRBV18 and TRBJ2-5; 7 bases map to TRBD2. The J call is in doubt because the DNA end fits TRBJ2-7 better. The CDR3 sequence is 14 residues long. Looked up from germline, CDR1 is KGHSH and CDR2 is LQKENI. The DNA of the CDR3 is TGTGCCAGCTCACCGAGAGTTTCGGGGGGCGAGCAGTACTTC. It encodes CASSPRVSGGEQYF.

For this clonotype: One end of the junction fails to match germline, which may point to a read error. V and J are TRBV7-7 and TRBJ1-1; no clear D. In germline, CDR1 is SSHAT, CDR2 FNYEAQ (reference sequence). The length of the CDR3 is 13 residues. The CDR3 sequence: CASSPLGPTEAFF. The DNA of the CDR3 is TGTGCTAGCAGCCCTTTAGGCCCGACTGAAGCTTTCTTT.

The chain joins TRBV5-1 to TRBJ2-5; no clear D gene. CDR1 and CDR2 from the germline V gene are SGHRS and YFSETQ. Trimming removed 1 base from V and 5 bases from J, with 9 bases in between. CDR3 length: 13 amino acids. In DNA form, the CDR3 reads TGCGCCAGCAGCTTGAACGCCCTCGAGACCCAGTACTTC. Translation: CASSLNALETQYF.

J is TRBJ1-3 and V is TRBV7-7, with D hard to call. V lost 1 base, J lost 2 bases, and 9 bases lay in between. The CDR3 length is 15 residues. The germline V gene has CDR1 SSHAT and CDR2 FNYEAQ (reference sequence). Here the CDR3 DNA reads TGTGCCAGCAGCTTAGATTTCGGAACTGGAAACACCATATATTTT. Translated, it gives CASSLDFGTGNTIYF.

The gene calls are TRBV4-1 and TRBJ2-4; 7 positions agree with TRBD2. The CDR3 runs to 18 residues. The germline gives CDR1 MGHRA, CDR2 YSYEKL. The J segment lost 0 bases and the V segment lost 1 base, leaving 9 bases of the junction unmatched. The DNA of the CDR3 is TGCGCCAGCAGCCAAGGGAGCGCGCGGGAGAAAGCCAAAAACATTCAGTACTTC. Translating it yields CASSQGSAREKAKNIQYF.

The rearrangement joins TRBV6-5 to TRBJ2-1, with a tentative D call TRBD2 (6 bases). CDR1 and CDR2 from the germline V gene are MNHEY and SVGAGI. The CDR3 has 12 residues. Trimming shortened V by 5 bases and J by 14 bases, and 16 bases separated the two germline ends. CDR3 residues: CASSPGTPGEFF. CDR3 in DNA: TGTGCCAGCAGTCCTGGGACTCCTGGGGAGTTCTTC.